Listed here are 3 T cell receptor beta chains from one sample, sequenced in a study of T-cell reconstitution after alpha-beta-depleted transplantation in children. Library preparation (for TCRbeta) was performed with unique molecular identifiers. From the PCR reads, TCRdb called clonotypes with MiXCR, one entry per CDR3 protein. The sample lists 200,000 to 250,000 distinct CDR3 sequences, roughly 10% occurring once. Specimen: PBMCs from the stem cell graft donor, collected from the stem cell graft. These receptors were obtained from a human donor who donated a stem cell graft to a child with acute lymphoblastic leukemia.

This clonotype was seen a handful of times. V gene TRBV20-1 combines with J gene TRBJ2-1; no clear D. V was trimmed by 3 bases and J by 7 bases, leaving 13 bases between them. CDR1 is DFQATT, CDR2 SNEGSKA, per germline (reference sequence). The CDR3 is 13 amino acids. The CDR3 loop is CSASPRTVNEQFF. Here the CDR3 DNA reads TGCAGTGCTAGCCCCCGAACGGTGAATGAGCAGTTCTTC.

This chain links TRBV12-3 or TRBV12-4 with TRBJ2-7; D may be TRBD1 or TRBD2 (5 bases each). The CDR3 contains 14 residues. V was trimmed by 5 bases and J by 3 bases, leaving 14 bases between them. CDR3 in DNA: TGTGCCAGCAGTCCGCAGTTGGGGGTCTACGAGCAGTACTTC. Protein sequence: CASSPQLGVYEQYF.

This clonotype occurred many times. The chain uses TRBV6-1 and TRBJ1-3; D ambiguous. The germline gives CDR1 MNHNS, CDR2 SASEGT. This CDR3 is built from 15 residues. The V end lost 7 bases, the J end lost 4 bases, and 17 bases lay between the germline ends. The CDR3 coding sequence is TGTGCCAGCAATCCTAGAGTTTCTCTGGGAAACACCATATATTTT. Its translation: CASNPRVSLGNTIYF.